The clone carrying this T cell receptor beta chain came up a few times. Its target is not known. The germline V gene has CDR1 MDHEN and CDR2 SYDVKM. The length of the CDR3 is 16 residues. Trimming took 6 bases from V and 4 from J, leaving 21 bases between them. This record belongs to a study of T cell repertoires in cytomegalovirus infection. Background on the study: CMV infection and matching HLA type were both indicated by public TCR beta signatures.

Study-level points and caveats: Summed public TCR beta family frequency identified CMV carriers bearing the relevant HLA.

TCRdb re-called the reads through MiXCR, storing one row per CDR3 protein. The table has about 300,000 distinct CDR3 sequences, about a quarter seen once. Material for sequencing was PBMCs. The clonotype originates from a human donor in good health (CMV status not recorded). Some clones in this sample may be carry-over from other donors' samples. The J gene is TRBJ1-2, the V gene TRBV28; D is unclear. This CDR3 is CASSTPGGRRSYGYTF. The CDR3 bases are TGTGCCAGCAGCACACCCGGTGGGCGGAGGAGCTATGGCTACACCTTC.